This is a list of T cell receptor beta chains from one sample in a study of cytomegalovirus exposure and HLA in healthy donors. Assay used: immunoSEQ multiplex PCR; TCRdb lists only in-frame clones, some missing. The table lists about 160,000 clones, less than 90% of them singletons. Specimen: PBMCs. The receptors come from a woman aged 45-65 years in good health and CMV-seropositive. Each CDR3 is given with its conserved first and last residue.

j_gene,v_gene,CDR3aa
TRBJ1-1,TRBV27,CASSLYGTNTEAFF
TRBJ1-2,TRBV5-5,CASSLLAGEADGYTF
TRBJ2-3,TRBV7-3,CASSLNRGAYF
TRBJ1-4,TRBV7-9,CASSLAGQGTNEKLFF
TRBJ2-7,TRBV7-9,CSSSLEPGIRYEQYF
TRBJ2-7,TRBV18,CASSPGQGSSYEQYF
TRBJ1-4,TRBV19,CASSTPGTNEKLFF
TRBJ2-7,TRBV5-8,CASSSDLPYEQYF
TRBJ1-2,TRBV4-2,CASSPQDSRGNYGYTF
TRBJ2-7,TRBV5-1,CASSLGASGGNEQYF
TRBJ2-7,TRBV9,CASSVGQSSSYEQYF
TRBJ1-2,TRBV10-3,CAIRQDDRGDGYTF
TRBJ2-1,TRBV9,CASSPPGVEQFF